This T cell receptor (beta chain) was profiled in a study of T cell clones after liver transplantation. The assay was immunoSEQ multiplex PCR, and TCRdb's table has in-frame clones only and misses some. The data show roughly 50,000 clones, 65% to 85% seen once. CDR3 size: 14 residues. V lost 5 bases, J lost 4 bases, and 12 bases lay in between. In germline, CDR1 is MDHEN, CDR2 SYDVKM. This chain joins TRBV28 and TRBJ1-3, with a possible D match to TRBD1 (6 bases). The TCR sequence derives from a human donor who received a liver transplant. This specimen consisted of CD4+ T cells from blood, obtained before liver transplant. The CDR3 here is CASSGPGDGNTIYF. The DNA for the CDR3 is TGTGCCAGCAGTGGACCAGGGGACGGAAACACCATATATTTT.